The rows below give T cell receptor beta chains drawn from one sample of a study of post-analysis software for immune sequencing data. One entry per CDR3 protein results from TCRdb running MiXCR on the PCR reads. This sample has approximately 150,000 distinct CDR3 sequences, with about 32% found just once. Sequencing used blood. These receptors were collected from a girl between 5 and 17 years old with multiple sclerosis. Each CDR3 is given with its conserved first and last residue. D genes are given only for firm matches. Clone size, where shown, is once, few, many, or a class for clones that have expanded.

.	TRBV12-3/TRBV12-4	TRBJ1-6	many	TGTGCCAGCAGTCAAAGTTCGTGGGGAACGGGTTCACCCCTCCACTTT	CASSQSSWGTGSPLHF
.	TRBV10-3	TRBJ2-6	many	TGTGCCATCAGTGCCCACCGGGCAGGGGAACGCTCTGGGGCCAACGTCCTGACTTTC	CAISAHRAGERSGANVLTF
.	TRBV2	TRBJ2-2	once	TGTGCCAGCCTTCAGTGGCCGAACACCGGGGAGCTGTTTTTT	CASLQWPNTGELFF
.	TRBV28	TRBJ1-1	few	TGTGCCAGCAGTTTTTCGTCGGGGGACACTGAAGCTTTCTTT	CASSFSSGDTEAFF
TRBD2	TRBV20-1	TRBJ2-1	few	TGCAGTGCCCTAGGACTAGTAGGCTCCTACAATGAGCAGTTCTTC	CSALGLVGSYNEQFF
TRBD1	TRBV9	TRBJ1-1	.	TGTGCCAGCAGCACCGGACAGGGGCTGGCGGGCACTGAAGCTTTCTTT	CASSTGQGLAGTEAFF
.	TRBV5-5	TRBJ1-6	few	TGTGCCAGCCCACCGTTGAGCTCCTATAATTCACCCCTCCACTTT	CASPPLSSYNSPLHF
TRBD1	TRBV5-1	TRBJ1-2	.	TGCGCCAGCAGCTTTGGACAGGGGTCTTTTTATGGCTACACCTTC	CASSFGQGSFYGYTF
.	TRBV5-1	TRBJ2-5	.	TGCGCCAGCAGCTTGGATAGGAGGCAAGAGACCCAGTACTTC	CASSLDRRQETQYF
.	TRBV5-1	TRBJ2-7	.	TGCGCCAGCAGCGCTAGTGGGGGGTACAATGAGCAGTACTTC	CASSASGGYNEQYF
TRBD1	TRBV19	TRBJ2-7	.	TGTACCAGTAGCCAGCGACAGGGGATTGAAAACGAGCAGTACTTC	CTSSQRQGIENEQYF
.	TRBV20-1	TRBJ1-2	.	TGCAGTGCTAGAGAGGCCGACAGGCCGAGCTATGGCTACACCTTC	CSAREADRPSYGYTF
TRBD1	TRBV6-1	TRBJ1-2	many	TGTGCCAGCAGTGGTAACCCCGGGACAGGGGTTGGCTACACCTTC	CASSGNPGTGVGYTF
.	TRBV5-1	TRBJ2-1	many	TGCGCCAGCAGCCAACGGACGGTGCGTTGGGGGCAGAGGTTCTTC	CASSQRTVRWGQRFF
.	TRBV4-1	TRBJ1-1	.	TGCGCCACTAGCTGGGGCACTGAAGCTTTCTTT	CATSWGTEAFF
TRBD1	TRBV5-1	TRBJ2-6	many	TGCGCCAGCAGCTCCGGACAGGGGAGCGTCGGGGCCAACGTCCTGACTTTC	CASSSGQGSVGANVLTF
.	TRBV11-2	TRBJ2-7	.	TGTGCCAGCAGCTTAATGGGCTGGACTACCCCCTACGAGCAGTACTTC	CASSLMGWTTPYEQYF
TRBD1	TRBV7-6	TRBJ2-3	many	TGTGCCAGCAGCTCGGCGGGACAGGGTATTACAGATACGCAGTATTTT	CASSSAGQGITDTQYF
.	TRBV5-1	TRBJ1-1	.	TGCGCCAGCAGCTTGGCCCAGGACTCTGAAGCTTTCTTT	CASSLAQDSEAFF
.	TRBV5-1	TRBJ1-2	few	TGCGCCAGCAGCTTGGATTCGAGAGCTTTTAACTATGGCTACACCTTC	CASSLDSRAFNYGYTF